This T cell receptor beta chain was found in a study of cytomegalovirus exposure and HLA in healthy donors (dated by TCRdb to between 2016 and 2019). Concerning the study at large: An earlier analysis of some 550 of the donors reported 276 Gb of sequence data and more than 90 million unique TCR beta sequences from some 180 million T cells. An early release covering just under 650 HLA-typed donors comprised 250 to 350 gigabases of sequencing data and around 85 million unique TCR sequences. Of the approximately 400 genotyped donors, 70% to 90% were placed in the genetic ancestry cluster associated with self-reported Caucasian donors. The study aimed to test whether cataloging public T cell receptors could reveal signatures of past pathogen exposure. Using immunosequencing, the study profiled T cell repertoires from 640 or so subjects and related those repertoires to cytomegalovirus serostatus. In addition to the first cohort of approximately 650 subjects, a separate validation cohort of 120 different subjects was used. To predict cytomegalovirus infection status, the study brought together high-throughput TCR immunosequencing, statistical association of individual TCRs with disease status, and machine learning. A later analysis re-analyzed previously published TCR beta repertoires from about 730 donors and added high-resolution HLA genotyping to study TCR occurrence patterns. In the later analysis, no new phenotypic data were used to find candidate immune exposures; instead, reliance was placed on TCR beta sequences and their occurrence across donors. In an earlier analysis of 587 of the donors, high-throughput TCR beta sequencing was used to judge whether each TCR beta V gene segment behaved as functional or pseudogenic. Donor age, sex, ethnicity and CMV serostatus were compiled alongside the repertoire data. In a later genetic analysis, genome-wide SNP genotypes for about 55% of the roughly 700 donors were used, and that subset was treated as a discovery cohort. Every repertoire in the discovery cohort had been generated on one and the same sequencing platform. HLA typing covered class I and class II loci at four-digit resolution. Typing coverage varied by locus: roughly 629-640 donors for A, B, C, DRB1 and DQB1; approximately 500 for DQA1; more than 600 for DPA1; 400 to 480 for DPB1. Four or five DR-DQ haplotypes were handled as single units for association and clustering, since linkage in the cohort was strong. Across around 400 genotyped donors of the cohort, an average of roughly 200,000 unique TCR beta nucleotide sequences per donor were sequenced, and around 19% of those sequences were non-productive. The full study reports these points: The 87-base-pair reads could not distinguish some IMGT-functional V segments, including TRBV6-2 and TRBV6-3, so those segments were excluded. A cluster of highly shared sequence variants was judged likely to represent a technical artifact of the sequencing pipeline. Across donors, most TCR sequences were observed very rarely, whereas some public TCRs were present in many individuals. Most CMV-associated TCR beta chains appeared to be HLA-restricted in a later analysis, and the HLA associations seemed to be driven largely by CMV exposure. In vitro tests confirmed that three of the cytomegalovirus-associated TCR beta chains recognize cytomegalovirus antigens. For the cohort, immune exposure information was limited to CMV serostatus. When HLA alleles, especially DR and DQ, strongly co-occurred, attributing TCR associations to individual alleles was difficult. A further reported finding was that TCR beta sequences accurately predicted the HLA-A and HLA-B alleles for most subjects in the first cohort. In this cohort, only TCR beta chains were sequenced, and detectable features were limited by the absence of alpha or paired-chain data. A later analysis found that TCR association rates varied across HLA loci, with DRB1 alleles showing the most associated TCRs and HLA-C alleles the fewest. Presence/absence analyses assumed roughly uniform sequencing depth across donors, an assumption that may not hold. Because HLA typing was missing for some donors at each locus, association tests included only the typed subset. The authors suggested that the approach could potentially be generalized to other disease states and immunological phenotypes. In a later analysis, HLA-associated TCR beta chains showed more clonal expansion and lower generation probabilities than non-associated chains that were equally common. Correlated functional status among segregating V segments might reflect linkage disequilibrium, but an unknown experimental factor could not be ruled out. Compared with the approximately 710-donor mean, donors in an Asian-associated ancestry cluster had fewer N-insertions in productive TCRs, according to a later genetic analysis. The earlier analysis of 587 of the donors excluded 15 to 20 rarely observed V segments, including chromosome 9 orphons, because counts were too low. The study listed approximately 150 TCR beta chains as associated with cytomegalovirus. V-gene and J-gene trimming of TCR beta chains was associated with a missense DCLRE1C variant in a later genetic analysis, and the association was replicated in an independent cohort. In a later analysis, several top co-occurrence clusters were reported to appear linked to parvovirus B19, influenza, CMV and Epstein-Barr virus. In an earlier analysis of fewer than 700 of the donors, most TCR beta V segments appeared in productive rearrangements about 87% or about 30% of the time, broadly matching IMGT annotations. A later analysis associated about 16,000 TCR beta sequences with specific HLA alleles at a false discovery rate of 0.05. In both the original and validation cohorts, the classifier was reported to diagnose cytomegalovirus status with high specificity and sensitivity.

As for this clone: Its cognate antigen has yet to be identified.

V has 4 bases trimmed and J has 9 bases trimmed; junction bases matching no gene number 5. Per the germline V gene, SQVTM is the CDR1 and ANQGSEA is the CDR2. Taken from cysteine to phenylalanine, the CDR3 has 12 residues. Here the CDR3 DNA is all that survives: 36 bases in frame from base 1. In total, 666 healthy bone marrow donors made up the cohort. At the time of sampling, all cohort members were nominally healthy, though unrecorded immune exposures were likely present. The donor was CMV seronegative and was included in the group of a few hundred seronegative cohort members. A peripheral blood sample was collected from each donor, and TCR beta sequencing was performed on peripheral blood mononuclear cells. Genomic DNA was extracted from the blood cell samples with the Qiagen DNeasy Blood Extraction Kit. Library generation was performed with the immunoSEQ multiplex PCR assay. A mixture of 60 forward primers for TCR Vbeta segments and 13 reverse primers for TCR Jbeta segments was used in the multiplex PCR. The CDR3 region of rearranged TCR beta genes was amplified from genomic DNA by a multiplex PCR assay. The Illumina HiSeq System was used to sequence the amplified TCR beta libraries as 87-base-pair reads. The authors' pipeline ran thus. Across the roughly 640 repertoires, a later analysis counted about 81 million unique TCR beta chains, roughly 11 million of which were shared by at least two donors. Raw reads were error-corrected and collapsed into unique sequences with a nearest-neighbor algorithm that merged closely related sequences to remove PCR and sequencing errors. Alignment of CDR3 sequences to IMGT reference sequences was used to assign V, D and J gene segments. Each retained sequence needed at least a six-nucleotide match to both a V gene segment and a J gene segment. Rearrangements were classified as productive when the CDR3 lacked stop codons and remained in frame with V and J, and all other rearrangements were classified as non-productive. CDR3 was defined by IMGT convention, running from the second conserved V-encoded cysteine to the conserved J-encoded phenylalanine. Sequences without an unambiguous match to a single V gene segment were excluded from the earlier analysis of a few hundred of the donors. An earlier analysis of 500 to 600 of the donors classified V segments as functional when productive rearrangements were above 56.7% and as segregating when the standard deviation between donors was above 5%. A statistical classification framework was developed to diagnose cytomegalovirus status using the catalog of TCR beta chain sequences. V and J gene assignment, in a later analysis, came from comparing TCR nucleotide sequences with IMGT/GENE-DB human TR gene sequences. Using the TCRdist pipeline, a later analysis assigned CDR3 sequences along with most-parsimonious VDJ recombination scenarios. In a later analysis, each TCR beta chain was defined by its CDR3 amino acid sequence together with its V-gene family, and reads lacking a unique V-gene family were excluded. As a way to deal with suspected cross-contamination and a sequencing artifact, a later analysis dropped approximately 570 nucleotide sequences that were highly shared and had low generation probability. For each public chain, a later analysis derived a clonal expansion index from normalized ranks of inferred template counts within each repertoire. In a later analysis, generation probabilities were computed using a VDJ recombination model fitted to out-of-frame rearrangements, and the results were checked against IGoR. In a later analysis, TCR-TCR, TCR-HLA and TCR-CMV co-occurrence was scored with hypergeometric tests, and a repertoire-size bias correction was applied to TCR pairs. False discovery rates were estimated in a later analysis by permuting HLA or CMV assignments 20 times. In a later analysis, co-occurring TCRs were grouped using DBSCAN, and TCRdist sequence similarity was added for clustering within HLA-allele-positive subsets. Repertoires with fewer than 30,000 or more than 120,000 public chains were left out of co-occurrence clustering, as were a handful of repertoires with anomalous nucleotide sharing. TCRdb stores this immuneACCESS table with in-frame sequences only. Part of the clones is absent; in the studies checked, under half of the shortfall reflects unresolved V genes, and no reason is known for the rest. Clone size and the V and J calls come from that table; the DNA yielded D and trimming. The table of this sample itemizes nearly 200,000 clones. The ten largest clones capture around 0.7% of the sample.

The source of this sequence is a boy aged 5-17 years in good health and CMV-seronegative. Sequenced sample: PBMCs. The receptor chain draws on TRBV29-1 and TRBJ2-1; 8 junctional bases match TRBD1. CDR3 loop: CSVGAGGVEQFF. The DNA sequence is given as TGCAGCGTTGGGGCAGGGGGCGTTGAGCAGTTCTTC.